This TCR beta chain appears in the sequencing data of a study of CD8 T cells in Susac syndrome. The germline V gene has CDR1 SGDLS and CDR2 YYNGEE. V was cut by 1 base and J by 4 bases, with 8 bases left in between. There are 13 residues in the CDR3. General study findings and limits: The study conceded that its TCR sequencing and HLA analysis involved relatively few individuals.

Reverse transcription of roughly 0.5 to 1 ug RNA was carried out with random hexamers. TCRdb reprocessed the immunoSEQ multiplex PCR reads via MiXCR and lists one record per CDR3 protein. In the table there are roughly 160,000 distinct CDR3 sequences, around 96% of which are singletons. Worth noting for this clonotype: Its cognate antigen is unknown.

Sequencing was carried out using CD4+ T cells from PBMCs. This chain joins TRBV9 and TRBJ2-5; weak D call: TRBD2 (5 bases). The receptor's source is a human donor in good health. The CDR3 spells CASSVNSGETQYF. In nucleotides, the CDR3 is TGTGCCAGCAGCGTAAACAGCGGAGAGACCCAGTACTTC.